Following are 30 T cell receptor beta chains from one sample sequenced in a study of beta chain features in type 1 diabetes. The entirety of the isolated RNA underwent reverse transcription, so expressed TCRB transcripts were sequenced. Assay used: immunoSEQ multiplex PCR; TCRdb lists only in-frame clones, some missing. The data hold approximately 330,000 clones, with about 11% observed a single time. Sequenced: naive CD4+ T cells from blood. The receptors shown here come from a woman in her twenties or thirties in good health.

This clone was counted between two and nine times. The rearrangement joins TRBV18 to TRBJ2-7; tentative D call: TRBD1 (5 bases). Trimming took 5 bases from V and 5 from J, leaving 16 bases between them. The CDR3 contains 14 residues. CDR1 KGHSH and CDR2 LQKENI come from the germline V gene. The CDR3 sequence: CASSSRVALHEQYF. In DNA form, the CDR3 reads TGTGCCAGCTCATCCAGGGTGGCCCTGCACGAGCAGTACTTC.

V is TRBV7-2 and J is TRBJ2-2; 9 nucleotides match TRBD1. V shed 0 bases and J 4 bases; nucleotides not matched to a gene: 3. The CDR3 consists of 16 residues. Germline V gives CDR1 SGHTA, CDR2 FQGNSA. The CDR3: CASSLAGTGITGELFF. CDR3 nucleotides: TGTGCCAGCAGCTTAGCAGGGACAGGGATCACCGGGGAGCTGTTTTTT.

This clone was seen only a few times. This rearrangement joins TRBV11-1 to TRBJ1-5; 7 bases fit TRBD1. Germline V gene data show CDR1 as SGHAT and CDR2 as FQDESV (reference sequence). With 2 bases clipped from V and 4 bases from J, the junction kept 8 bases outside the gene matches. This CDR3 is built from 16 residues. The CDR3: CASSLSPQGINQPQHF. DNA for the CDR3: TGTGCCAGCAGCTTAAGCCCACAGGGGATTAATCAGCCCCAGCATTTT.

The rearrangement joins TRBV9 to TRBJ2-3; TRBD2 matches at 9 bases. Trimming cost V 0 bases and J 2 bases; bases outside gene matches: 7. This CDR3 is built from 17 residues. Germline V gives CDR1 SGDLS, CDR2 YYNGEE. The CDR3 spells CASSVGPLAGYTDTQYF. CDR3 DNA sequence: TGTGCCAGCAGCGTAGGTCCCCTAGCGGGGTACACAGATACGCAGTATTTT. The entire variable domain, with the rest obtained from reference TRBV9 and TRBJ2-3, is as follows: DSGVTQTPKHLITATGQRVTLRCSPRSGDLSVYWYQQSLDQGLQFLIQYYNGEERAKGNILERFSAQQFPDLHSELNLSSLELGDSALYFCASSVGPLAGYTDTQYFGPGTRLTVL.

V gene TRBV7-9 combines with J gene TRBJ1-2, with 8 positions matching TRBD1. The V gene end was trimmed by 2 bases and the J gene end by 6 bases; junction bases not matched to a gene: 2. Germline V gene sequence: CDR1 SEHNR, CDR2 FQNEAQ (reference sequence). This CDR3 region has 13 residues. This chain's CDR3 is CASSLQGADGYTF. The CDR3 bases are TGTGCCAGCAGCTTACAGGGGGCGGATGGCTACACCTTC.

This rearrangement joins TRBV14 to TRBJ1-3; D remains ambiguous. Germline V gene lookup returns CDR1 SGHDN and CDR2 FVKESK. The CDR3 covers 14 residues. Deletions cut 5 bases from V and 3 bases from J, with 11 bases between. The chain's CDR3 is CASSYGSGGNTIYF. The CDR3 coding sequence is TGTGCCAGCAGCTATGGGTCGGGTGGAAACACCATATATTTT. Complete variable domain (other parts from reference TRBV14 and TRBJ1-3): EAGVTQFPSHSVIEKGQTVTLRCDPISGHDNLYWYRRVMGKEIKFLLHFVKESKQDESGMPNNRFLAERTGGTYSTLKVQPAELEDSGVYFCASSYGSGGNTIYFGEGSWLTVV.

This clone was detected only a few times. This rearrangement joins TRBV7-2 to TRBJ2-5; D is unresolved. CDR3 size: 14 residues. V was trimmed by 1 base and J by 2 bases, leaving 8 bases between them. Germline CDR1 SGHTA, CDR2 FQGNSA. For the CDR3, the DNA is TGTGCCAGCAGCTTAGGACTGGAGCAAGAGACCCAGTACTTC. Its protein product is CASSLGLEQETQYF.

The chain uses TRBV30 and TRBJ2-7, with 7 positions matching TRBD1. The CDR3 sequence is 12 residues long. Germline V lookup: CDR1 GTSNPN, CDR2 SVGIG (reference sequence). Unmatched junction bases numbered 7, after V lost 4 bases and J lost 7 bases. The CDR3 loop is CAWMGQFGEQYF. The CDR3 DNA sequence: TGTGCCTGGATGGGACAGTTTGGAGAGCAGTACTTC.

This clone was seen a handful of times. This chain joins TRBV7-3 and TRBJ1-5, with D perhaps matching TRBD1 (6 bases). CDR1 SGHTA and CDR2 FQGTGA come from the germline V gene. Trimming removed 5 bases from V and 3 bases from J, with 14 bases in between. This CDR3 has 15 residues. CDR3 loop: CASSPTGQPNQPQHF. DNA of the CDR3: TGTGCCAGCAGCCCCACCGGACAGCCCAATCAGCCCCAGCATTTT.

This chain connects TRBV6-1 to TRBJ2-5, with D possibly TRBD1 on 5 matching bases. The CDR3 runs 15 residues. Germline V CDR1 and CDR2: MNHNS, SASEGT. V was shortened by 4 bases and J by 2 bases, with 14 bases between the two germline ends. The CDR3 here is CASSGGHTGQETQYF. The CDR3 nucleotides read TGTGCCAGCAGTGGAGGACACACTGGGCAAGAGACCCAGTACTTC.

The gene calls are TRBV28 and TRBJ2-1; a possible D gene is TRBD1 (5 bases). CDR1 and CDR2 from the germline V gene are MDHEN and SYDVKM. The V end lost 11 bases, the J end lost 2 bases, and 16 bases lay between the germline ends. The CDR3 loop spans 14 amino acids. The CDR3 DNA follows: TGTGCCGGGGCCCGGGTAGGGACCTACAATGAGCAGTTCTTC. Translated, it gives CAGARVGTYNEQFF.

The genes are TRBV9 and TRBJ2-7; 8 nucleotides agree with TRBD2. Trimming took 0 bases from V and 2 from J; bases not matched to a gene: 4. This CDR3 contains 15 residues. CDR1 is SGDLS, CDR2 YYNGEE, per germline. The CDR3 loop reads CASSVGGLGAYEQYF. DNA of the CDR3: TGTGCCAGCAGCGTAGGGGGACTAGGAGCCTACGAGCAGTACTTC.

This sequence joins TRBV28 and TRBJ2-1; 10 bases agree with TRBD2. Germline V gene sequence: CDR1 MDHEN, CDR2 SYDVKM. The ends lost 10 bases at V and 5 bases at J; junction bases unmatched: 11. The CDR3 runs to 15 residues. CDR3 sequence reads: CATTTGLASNNEQFF. Written as DNA, the CDR3 is TGTGCCACCACGACGGGACTAGCGTCAAACAATGAGCAGTTCTTC.

This clone has just a few counts. This chain joins TRBV7-9 and TRBJ2-1; 13 bases line up with TRBD2. The CDR3 consists of 16 residues. The germline V gene encodes CDR1 SEHNR and CDR2 FQNEAQ (reference sequence). After removal of 5 bases from V and 2 bases from J, the junction contained 3 bases not matched to a gene. The CDR3 region has the DNA TGTGCCAGCAGCGCAACTAGCGGGAGGGCCTACAATGAGCAGTTCTTC. Translation: CASSATSGRAYNEQFF.

This clone was seen a few times. The chain employs TRBV18 and TRBJ2-1; the match to TRBD1 covers 9 bases. This CDR3 is 14 amino acids long. The ends lost 3 bases at V and 9 bases at J; junction bases unmatched: 6. Germline lookup yields CDR1 KGHSH and CDR2 LQKENI. CDR3 in amino acids: CASSPRDRVGEQFF. The CDR3 DNA reads as TGTGCCAGCTCACCCCGGGACAGGGTGGGTGAGCAGTTCTTC. Using reference TRBV18 and TRBJ2-1 for the parts outside the CDR3, the full variable domain is NAGVMQNPRHLVRRRGQEARLRCSPMKGHSHVYWYRQLPEEGLKFMVYLQKENIIDESGMPKERFSAEFPKEGPSILRIQQVVRGDSAAYFCASSPRDRVGEQFFGPGTRLTVL.

This chain links TRBV7-3 with TRBJ2-2; 10 bases line up with TRBD2. The CDR3 has 16 residues. Germline V gene sequence: CDR1 SGHTA, CDR2 FQGTGA. V was clipped by 1 base and J by 3 bases; unmatched bases: 2. CDR3 sequence reads: CASSLKREGHTGELFF. CDR3 nucleotide sequence: TGTGCCAGCAGCTTAAAGCGGGAGGGCCACACCGGGGAGCTGTTTTTT.

This clone has just a few counts. The chain links TRBV30 to TRBJ1-3, with D perhaps TRBD1 (6 bases). Trimming cost V 8 bases and J 2 bases, with 19 bases left between them. The CDR3 runs to 15 residues. CDR1 and CDR2 from the germline V gene are GTSNPN and SVGIG (reference sequence). CDR3 sequence: CAGTPRTHPGNTIYF. The CDR3, as DNA: TGTGCCGGGACACCCAGAACCCATCCTGGAAACACCATATATTTT.

This clone was counted a few times. The V gene is TRBV30, the J gene TRBJ2-3; D gene ambiguous. Trimming took off 0 bases at V and 5 bases at J, with 3 bases between the two ends. CDR3 length: 11 amino acids. Germline CDR1 is GTSNPN and CDR2 is SVGIG (reference sequence). In nucleotides, the CDR3 is TGTGCCTGGAGTGTACAAGATACGCAGTATTTT. It encodes CAWSVQDTQYF. The full variable domain, rest sourced from reference TRBV30 and TRBJ2-3, is SQTIHQWPATLVQPVGSPLSLECTVEGTSNPNLYWYRQAAGRGLQLLFYSVGIGQISSEVPQNLSASRPQDRQFILSSKKLLLSDSGFYLCAWSVQDTQYFGPGTRLTVL.

This clone has just a few counts. The V call is TRBV30, the J call TRBJ1-1; 8 nucleotides align to TRBD1. The germline gives CDR1 GTSNPN, CDR2 SVGIG (reference sequence). The CDR3 has 16 residues. V was clipped by 3 bases and J by 5 bases; unmatched bases: 14. The CDR3 sequence is CAWSTLLGTGRTEAFF. The CDR3 region has the DNA TGTGCCTGGAGCACCCTTCTAGGGACAGGCCGAACTGAAGCTTTCTTT.

This chain connects TRBV7-2 to TRBJ2-3; 8 bases match TRBD2. After removal of 5 bases from V and 4 bases from J, the junction contained 11 bases not matched to a gene. In germline, CDR1 is SGHTA, CDR2 FQGNSA. The CDR3 spans 16 residues. CDR3 loop: CASSDGTSFFADTQYF. The CDR3 DNA sequence: TGTGCCAGCAGCGACGGGACTAGTTTTTTCGCAGATACGCAGTATTTT. Full variable domain (missing parts from reference TRBV7-2 and TRBJ2-3): GAGVSQSPSNKVTEKGKDVELRCDPISGHTALYWYRQSLGQGLEFLIYFQGNSAPDKSGLPSDRFSAERTGGSVSTLTIQRTQQEDSAVYLCASSDGTSFFADTQYFGPGTRLTVL.

A few counts support this clone. This sequence joins TRBV2 and TRBJ2-7, with 13 bases fitting TRBD2. CDR3 length: 14 amino acids. Germline CDR1 and CDR2: SNHLY and FYNNEI. V dropped 4 bases and J dropped 10; count of bases not matched to a gene: 7. In nucleotides, the CDR3 is TGTGCCAGCAGTGCCCGACTAGCGGGAGGCCTTCAGTACTTC. Translation gives CASSARLAGGLQYF.

The CDR3 reads CASSKGLAQETQYF. In DNA, the CDR3 is TGTGCCAGCAGTAAGGGACTAGCCCAAGAGACCCAGTACTTC. The chain has TRBV6-6 and TRBJ2-5, with 9 bases fitting TRBD2. Germline CDR1 MNHNY, CDR2 SVGAGI (reference sequence). The length of the CDR3 is 14 residues. Losses at the gene ends were 5 bases for V and 1 base for J; bases not matched to a gene: 2.

This clone was observed a handful of times. This chain joins TRBV6-1 and TRBJ2-2, with 9 bases fitting TRBD1. Germline CDR1 is MNHNS and CDR2 is SASEGT. The CDR3 has 15 residues. The junction had 6 bases not matched to a gene; V was cut back by 6 bases and J by 4 bases. The CDR3 DNA sequence: TGTGCCAGCAGGACAGGGGGAGAGGGCACCGGGGAGCTGTTTTTT. It translates to CASRTGGEGTGELFF.

V and J are TRBV7-2 and TRBJ2-5; D not certain. The CDR3 loop spans 13 amino acids. Germline CDR1 reads SGHTA; CDR2 reads FQGNSA. Deletions cut 3 bases from V and 2 bases from J, with 7 bases between. The CDR3 reads CASSFSRQETQYF. In nucleotides, the CDR3 is TGTGCCAGCAGCTTCTCGCGGCAAGAGACCCAGTACTTC.

The genes are TRBV4-2 and TRBJ1-5; TRBD1 matches 7 bases. CDR3 length equals 15 residues. V lost 5 bases and J lost 8; bases outside the gene matches: 12. CDR1 is LGHNA, CDR2 YNFKEQ, per germline. The CDR3 DNA reads as TGTGCCAGCAGCTCCGGACAGGCCCTTGTGGAGCCCCAGCATTTT. Translated, it gives CASSSGQALVEPQHF.

This chain uses TRBV7-9 with TRBJ2-3; a weak D match, TRBD2 (6 bases). Trimming took 3 bases from V and 0 from J, leaving 13 bases between them. Germline V gene sequence: CDR1 SEHNR, CDR2 FQNEAQ (reference sequence). The CDR3 extends over 16 amino acids. The CDR3 loop reads CASSFGGSTSTDTQYF. The CDR3 nucleotides are TGTGCCAGCAGCTTCGGAGGGTCTACTAGCACAGATACGCAGTATTTT.

The gene calls are TRBV9 and TRBJ2-3; 7 bases are shared with TRBD1. CDR1 and CDR2 (germline): SGDLS, YYNGEE. The CDR3 length is 13 residues. Trimming took 2 bases from V and 6 from J; bases not matched to a gene: 3. The CDR3 DNA is TGTGCCAGCAGCGTGACAGGGTTTGATACGCAGTATTTT. Amino acids: CASSVTGFDTQYF.

This clone was observed a few times. The CDR3 is CASSYSAGVNTEAFF. The CDR3 DNA is TGTGCCAGCAGTTACTCAGCAGGGGTTAACACTGAAGCTTTCTTT. The chain is built from TRBV6-5 and TRBJ1-1, with a weak D call TRBD1 (6 bases). The CDR3 is 15 amino acids. Germline-derived CDR1 and CDR2 are MNHEY and SVGAGI. V was clipped by 0 bases and J by 2 bases, with 10 bases between them.

The chain combines TRBV28 with TRBJ2-1; unclear D gene. V was shortened by 3 bases and J by 8 bases, with 14 bases between the two germline ends. Germline V gives CDR1 MDHEN, CDR2 SYDVKM. The CDR3 has 14 residues. The CDR3 spells CASSFSQLSDEQFF. The CDR3 nucleotides read TGTGCCAGCAGTTTTTCCCAACTAAGCGATGAGCAGTTCTTC.

The chain is built from TRBV28 and TRBJ2-5; no clear D gene. This CDR3 is 13 amino acids long. CDR1 and CDR2 from the germline V gene are MDHEN and SYDVKM. The V end lost 6 bases, the J end lost 4 bases, and 12 bases lay between the germline ends. In DNA form, the CDR3 reads TGTGCCAGCAGACCCCAGGTTATAGAGACCCAGTACTTC. Its protein product is CASRPQVIETQYF.